This T cell receptor (beta chain) was captured by sequencing in a study of blood T cell repertoires in COVID-19. Turning to the study itself: PBMCs, B-cell-depleted T cells, or T cells provided the cDNA or gDNA that made up the material.

The CDR3 is made up of 13 amino acids. CDR1 is SEHNR and CDR2 is FQNEAQ in the germline V gene (reference sequence). The V end was cut by 5 bases, the J end by 6 bases, with 13 bases between. Here immunoSEQ multiplex PCR was the method, and the copy in TCRdb shows in-frame clones only, minus some. Here the sample spans about 120,000 clones, around 80% being singletons. The J gene is TRBJ1-1, the V gene TRBV7-9; D may be TRBD1 (5 bases). This TCR was recovered from a man aged 25 to 40 with COVID-19, enrolled during active disease. The specimen sequenced was peripheral blood. The CDR3 coding sequence is TGTGCCAGCAGCCAAATGGCGGGGGCTGAAGCTTTCTTT. It codes for CASSQMAGAEAFF. Based on the CDR3 plus reference TRBV7-9 and TRBJ1-1, the full variable domain is DTGVSQNPRHKITKRGQNVTFRCDPISEHNRLYWYRQTLGQGPEFLTYFQNEAQLEKSRLLSDRFSAERPKGSFSTLEIQRTEQGDSAMYLCASSQMAGAEAFFGQGTRLTVV.